This TCR beta chain was sequenced in a study of T cell responses to AZD1222 COVID-19 vaccine. For the study at large: Second-dose schedules of about 4 or about 12 weeks were combined.

Details on this clone: Antigen unknown.

Study outcomes and limitations: Of the AZD1222 recipients, only five to seven were seropositive at baseline. Clonal diversity was possibly underestimated, and the donors were mostly white British, with more females.

The germline CDR1 and CDR2 sequences are MNHNY and SVGAGI (reference sequence). This CDR3 region has 16 residues. V shed 0 bases and J shed 7 bases, with 16 bases lying between them. Clones were sequenced by immunoSEQ multiplex PCR, and TCRdb holds only the in-frame ones, with some missing. The sample holds 140,000 to 150,000 clones; approximately 94% are singletons and the top ten take 9.1%. The origin of this receptor is an adult in good health. The chain joins TRBV6-6 to TRBJ1-5, with a weak D call TRBD1 (6 bases). The sample was peripheral blood, taken on day 0 of AZD1222 vaccination. The CDR3 protein is CASSYSVGDIGQPQHF. The CDR3 DNA reads as TGTGCCAGCAGTTACTCTGTCGGGGACATAGGACAGCCCCAGCATTTT.